This T cell receptor beta chain appears in the sequencing data of a study of graft-versus-host responses after intestinal transplantation. Study context: Anti-thymocyte globulin induction was given to all recipients, followed by tacrolimus and steroids for approximately three years.

About this clone: Its specificity is not known.

TCRdb keeps only in-frame clones here, not all; method: immunoSEQ multiplex PCR. Of tens of thousands of clones listed, approximately 91% are singletons. The TCR was taken from a human donor who was the organ donor for an intestinal transplant. Here the sequenced sample was unstimulated CD4+ T cells sorted from spleen or lymph node cells, taken before transplant.

The CDR3 sequence: CASSRDSPYEQYF. The CDR3 DNA reads TGCGCCAGCAGCCGGGACAGCCCCTACGAGCAGTACTTC. This chain uses TRBV5-1 with TRBJ2-7; 7 bases are a match to TRBD1. There are 13 residues in the CDR3. V was pared by 4 bases and J by 2 bases, with 3 bases of the junction left unmatched. CDR1 is SGHRS, CDR2 YFSETQ, per germline. The full variable domain, its missing parts supplied by reference TRBV5-1 and TRBJ2-7, is KAGVTQTPRYLIKTRGQQVTLSCSPISGHRSVSWYQQTPGQGLQFLFEYFSETQRNKGNFPGRFSGRQFSNSRSEMNVSTLELGDSALYLCASSRDSPYEQYFGPGTRLTVT.